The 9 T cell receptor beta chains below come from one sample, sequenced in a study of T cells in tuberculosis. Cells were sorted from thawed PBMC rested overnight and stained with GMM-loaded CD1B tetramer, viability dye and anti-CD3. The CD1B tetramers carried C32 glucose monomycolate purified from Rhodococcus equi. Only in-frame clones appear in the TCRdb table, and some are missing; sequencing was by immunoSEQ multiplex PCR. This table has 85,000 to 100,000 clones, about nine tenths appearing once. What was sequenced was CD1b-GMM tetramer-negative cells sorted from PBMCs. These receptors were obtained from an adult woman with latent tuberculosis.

The CDR3 DNA is TGTGCAAGTCGCTGTTCCCCGGGACAGGATTTCGGGGAGCTGTTTTTT. Residues: CASRCSPGQDFGELFF. The V gene is TRBV12-2, the J gene TRBJ2-2; the table's TRBD1 call for D was not verified on the DNA. TRBV12-2 is a recognized pseudogene. This CDR3 is built from 16 residues.

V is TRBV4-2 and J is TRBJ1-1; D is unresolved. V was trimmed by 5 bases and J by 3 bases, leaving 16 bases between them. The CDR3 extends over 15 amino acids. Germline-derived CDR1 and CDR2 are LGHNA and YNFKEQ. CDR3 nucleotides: TGTGCCAGCAGCGAAACGTTCGCTCCAGACACTGAAGCTTTCTTT. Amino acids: CASSETFAPDTEAFF.

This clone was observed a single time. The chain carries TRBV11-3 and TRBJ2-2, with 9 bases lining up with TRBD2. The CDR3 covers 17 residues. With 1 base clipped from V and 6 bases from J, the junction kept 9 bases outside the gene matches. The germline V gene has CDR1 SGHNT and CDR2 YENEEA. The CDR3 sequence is CASSLGAGGLMSGELFF. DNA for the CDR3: TGTGCCAGCAGCTTAGGCGCGGGGGGGCTTATGTCCGGGGAGCTGTTTTTT.

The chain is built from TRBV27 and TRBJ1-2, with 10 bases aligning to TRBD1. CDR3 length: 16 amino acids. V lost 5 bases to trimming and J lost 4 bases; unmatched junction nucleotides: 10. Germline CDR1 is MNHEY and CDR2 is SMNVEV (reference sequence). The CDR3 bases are TGTGCCAGCAGTATTGGGACAGGGGAGTCGGGCTATGGCTACACCTTC. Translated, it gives CASSIGTGESGYGYTF.

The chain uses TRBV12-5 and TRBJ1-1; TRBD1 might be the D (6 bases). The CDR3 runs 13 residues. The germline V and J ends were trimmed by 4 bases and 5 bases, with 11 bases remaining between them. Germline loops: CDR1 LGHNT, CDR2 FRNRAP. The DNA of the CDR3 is TGTGCTAGTGGTTCCCCAGGGGAAACTGAAGCTTTCTTT. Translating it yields CASGSPGETEAFF.

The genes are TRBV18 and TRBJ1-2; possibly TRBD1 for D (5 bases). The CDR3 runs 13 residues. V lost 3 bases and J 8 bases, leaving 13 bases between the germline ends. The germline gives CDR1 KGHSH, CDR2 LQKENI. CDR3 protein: CASSPDSLRGYTF. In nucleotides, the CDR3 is TGTGCCAGCTCACCCGACAGTCTACGGGGCTACACCTTC.

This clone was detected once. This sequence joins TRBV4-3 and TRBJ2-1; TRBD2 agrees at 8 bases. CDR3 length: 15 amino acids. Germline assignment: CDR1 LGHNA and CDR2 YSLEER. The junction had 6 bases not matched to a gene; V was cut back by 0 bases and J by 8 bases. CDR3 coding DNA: TGCGCCAGCAGCCAAGATCGGGTGACTAGCGATGAGCAGTTCTTC. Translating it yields CASSQDRVTSDEQFF.

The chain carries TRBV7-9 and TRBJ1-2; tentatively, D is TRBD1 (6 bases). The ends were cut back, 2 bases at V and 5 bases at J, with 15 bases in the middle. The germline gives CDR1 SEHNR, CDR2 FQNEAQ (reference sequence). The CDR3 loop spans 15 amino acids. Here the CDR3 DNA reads TGTGCCAGCAGCTTATCTCCACAGGGCTCATATGGCTACACCTTC. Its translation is CASSLSPQGSYGYTF.

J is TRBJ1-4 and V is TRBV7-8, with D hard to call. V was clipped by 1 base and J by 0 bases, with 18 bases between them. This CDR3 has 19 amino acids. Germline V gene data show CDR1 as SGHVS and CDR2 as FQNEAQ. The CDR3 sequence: CASSLVVFAVAATNEKLFF. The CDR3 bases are TGTGCCAGCAGCTTAGTTGTTTTTGCCGTGGCCGCAACTAATGAAAAACTGTTTTTT.